The 4 T cell receptor beta chains in this list originate from one sample, sequenced in a study of blood T cell repertoires in COVID-19. This table comes from immunoSEQ multiplex PCR, and its TCRdb copy is limited to in-frame clones, with some not included. The sample comprises about 190,000 clones, more than 60% of which are singletons, and roughly 14% rests with the top ten. The sample was peripheral blood. The origin of the receptors is a man over 45 who had recovered from COVID-19.

The gene calls are TRBV30 and TRBJ2-7, with D hard to call. V dropped 4 bases and J dropped 0 bases, with 7 bases sitting between them. CDR3 length: 12 residues. Germline CDR1 reads GTSNPN; CDR2 reads SVGIG (reference sequence). CDR3 amino acids: CAWTPSSYEQYF. The CDR3 DNA reads as TGTGCCTGGACTCCGAGCTCCTACGAGCAGTACTTC.

The rearrangement uses TRBV19 and TRBJ2-3; D is possibly TRBD2 (5 bases). The CDR3 consists of 15 residues. In germline, CDR1 is LNHDA, CDR2 SQIVND (reference sequence). V was cut by 6 bases and J by 1 base, with 14 bases left in between. CDR3 residues: CASSRADGGTDTQYF. The CDR3 DNA follows: TGTGCCAGTAGCCGGGCTGACGGGGGCACAGATACGCAGTATTTT.

The J gene is TRBJ2-1, the V gene TRBV19; D is possibly TRBD1 (7 bases). The CDR3 is 15 residues long. Between the trimmed V and J ends, which lost 3 bases and 9 bases, there was a span of 18 bases. The V gene's germline CDR1 is LNHDA and CDR2 SQIVND (reference sequence). The CDR3 sequence: CASSMEGQFNGEQFF. As DNA, the CDR3 is TGTGCCAGTAGTATGGAGGGACAGTTTAATGGTGAGCAGTTCTTC. The variable domain in full, completed from reference TRBV19 and TRBJ2-1, reads DGGITQSPKYLFRKEGQNVTLSCEQNLNHDAMYWYRQDPGQGLRLIYYSQIVNDFQKGDIAEGYSVSREKKESFPLTVTSAQKNPTAFYLCASSMEGQFNGEQFFGPGTRLTVL.

V and J are TRBV14 and TRBJ2-7, with TRBD1 matching over 9 bases. With 4 bases clipped from V and 11 bases from J, the junction kept 15 bases outside the gene matches. The CDR3 length is 15 residues. In germline, CDR1 is SGHDN, CDR2 FVKESK. The CDR3 protein is CASSPRDRVSTMEYF. CDR3 in DNA: TGTGCCAGCAGCCCCCGGGACAGGGTTTCGACAATGGAGTACTTC.